These 3 T cell receptor beta chains share one sample of origin, sequenced in a study of tissue T cells after allogeneic stem cell transplantation (dated by TCRdb to the early 2020s). The library relied on the immunoSEQ multiplex PCR assay. TCRdb obtained this table from immuneACCESS and retained in-frame rearrangements with V and J assigned. These tables miss some clones; where compared with another copy, unresolved V genes account for less than half of the shortfall, and the remainder is unexplained. This sample has more than 4,000 clones in its table, and roughly 30% of those were observed once. Clones ranked in the top ten supply approximately 6.4% of the sample. The time point label here, explained by the study, means: mouse harvest day 14 after allogeneic transplant. Mouse grafts combined 10^7 T-cell-depleted bone marrow cells with 10^6 splenic CD5+ T cells, given via tail vein injection. Input material: skin. The receptor source for this set is a female BALB/c mouse given C57BL/6 T cells with graft-versus-host disease after an allogeneic hematopoietic cell transplant.

Note on this clone: The gene names given are mouse names. The read gets to within 1 residue of the CDR3 end, and the germline J gene fills in the rest. The chain combines TRBV3 with TRBJ1-4, with TRBD1 matching 8 bases. Unmatched junction bases numbered 2, after V lost 4 bases and J lost 4 bases. Germline V gene lookup returns CDR1 SNHLY and CDR2 FYNGKV (reference sequence). This CDR3 has 14 amino acids. The DNA read from the CDR3 is TGTGCCAGCAGCTCCGGGACAGGCAACGAAAGATTATTT. It translates to CASSSGTGNERLF. The full CDR3 protein reads CASSSGTGNERLFF.

A few counts support this clone. Since a much larger clone is just one base distant, this may be a read error. Genes and germline are mouse. The read ends 1 residue shy of where the CDR3 ends; the end is completed using the germline J gene. The V call is TRBV20, the J call TRBJ2-7; TRBD2 matches 9 bases. This CDR3 region has 14 residues. J was trimmed by 0 bases and V by 0 bases; bases with no gene match: 0. The germline V gene encodes CDR1 GFQATS and CDR2 STVNSAI. The CDR3 sequence is CGARDWGGSYEQYF. CDR3 DNA (partial): TGTGGTGCTAGGGACTGGGGGGGCTCCTATGAACAGTAC. The whole variable domain, remainder taken from reference TRBV20 and TRBJ2-7, is GALVYQYPRRTICKSGTSMRMECQAVGFQATSVAWYRQSPQKTFELIALSTVNSAIKYEQNFTQEKFPISHPNLSFSSMTVLNAYLEDRGLYLCGARDWGGSYEQYFGPGTRLTVL.

About this clone itself: Each gene name is a mouse one. The read ends 1 residue shy of where the CDR3 ends; the end is completed using the germline J gene. The rearrangement uses TRBV23 and TRBJ2-5; TRBD1 is the table's D call and was not checked against the DNA. Germline lookup yields CDR1 KGHTA and CDR2 FQNQQP. This CDR3 spans 14 amino acids. Incomplete CDR3 DNA: TGCTCCAGCAGTCTAGACAGGGGGCAAGACACCCAGTAC. Translation: CSSSLDRGQDTQY. The whole CDR3 protein reads CSSSLDRGQDTQYF.